The 18 T cell receptor beta chains in this list originate from one sample, sequenced in a study of beta chain features in type 1 diabetes. Every isolated RNA sample was fully reverse transcribed, so sequencing captured expressed TCRB transcripts. Clones were read by immunoSEQ multiplex PCR, and TCRdb kept only the in-frame ones, dropping some. The sample has about 150,000 clones, more than 9% seen once; the top ten hold under 1.5%. The sequenced sample consisted of naive CD4+ T cells from blood. The receptors shown here come from a man aged 18 to 29 in good health.

This clone was recorded a few times. The gene calls are TRBV2 and TRBJ2-3; maybe TRBD2 (6 bases). This CDR3 has 14 amino acids. CDR1 SNHLY and CDR2 FYNNEI come from the germline V gene. Trimming pared 9 bases from V and 2 bases from J, leaving 15 bases between. In nucleotides, the CDR3 is TGTGCCAGTGAACCGGGACTCAACACAGATACGCAGTATTTT. This encodes CASEPGLNTDTQYF. The full variable domain, with the rest looked up from reference TRBV2 and TRBJ2-3, is EPEVTQTPSHQVTQMGQEVILRCVPISNHLYFYWYRQILGQKVEFLVSFYNNEISEKSEIFDDQFSVERPDGSNFTLKIRSTKLEDSAMYFCASEPGLNTDTQYFGPGTRLTVL.

This clone was seen a few times. The rearrangement links TRBV7-2 to TRBJ1-5; maybe TRBD1 (6 bases). V was trimmed by 3 bases and J by 0 bases, leaving 12 bases between them. The CDR3 is made up of 16 amino acids. Looked up from germline, CDR1 is SGHTA and CDR2 is FQGNSA. CDR3 DNA sequence: TGTGCCAGCAGCTTCCAACAGGGTTCTAGCAATCAGCCCCAGCATTTT. It specifies CASSFQQGSSNQPQHF. The complete variable domain, with remaining parts taken from reference TRBV7-2 and TRBJ1-5, reads GAGVSQSPSNKVTEKGKDVELRCDPISGHTALYWYRQSLGQGLEFLIYFQGNSAPDKSGLPSDRFSAERTGGSVSTLTIQRTQQEDSAVYLCASSFQQGSSNQPQHFGDGTRLSIL.

V and J are TRBV4-2 and TRBJ2-3; 9 bases align to TRBD2. With V trimmed by 3 bases and J by 4 bases, 8 bases remained unmatched. Per the germline V gene, CDR1 is LGHNA and CDR2 is YNFKEQ. This CDR3 region has 16 residues. The DNA for the CDR3 is TGTGCCAGCAGCCATGTAGCGGGGGAGTTCGCAGATACGCAGTATTTT. Its protein product is CASSHVAGEFADTQYF.

This chain links TRBV9 with TRBJ2-7, with 8 nucleotides matching TRBD2. Trimming took 0 bases from V and 3 from J; bases not matched to a gene: 8. The CDR3 runs 16 residues. Germline lookup yields CDR1 SGDLS and CDR2 YYNGEE. The CDR3 loop is CASSVAPSGRNYEQYF. The CDR3 DNA sequence: TGTGCCAGCAGCGTAGCTCCTAGCGGGCGCAACTACGAGCAGTACTTC.

This clone has at least ten counts. The V call is TRBV7-3, the J call TRBJ2-1; 7 nucleotides line up with TRBD1. The germline CDR1 and CDR2 sequences are SGHTA and FQGTGA. The CDR3 extends over 15 amino acids. J lost 1 base, V lost 8 bases, and 8 bases had no gene match. The CDR3 DNA reads TGTGCCAGCTCGGCTACAGGGGAATCCTACAATGAGCAGTTCTTC. This encodes CASSATGESYNEQFF.

This clone was recorded a few times. The J gene is TRBJ2-7, the V gene TRBV27; 9 nucleotides line up with TRBD1. V gave up 3 bases and J gave up 2 bases; unmatched junction bases: 8. This CDR3 region has 16 residues. Germline CDR1 and CDR2: MNHEY and SMNVEV (reference sequence). The CDR3 coding sequence is TGTGCCAGCAGTTTCGACCCGGGACAGGGCGCCTACGAGCAGTACTTC. Amino acid sequence: CASSFDPGQGAYEQYF.

CDR3 DNA: TGTGCCAGCAGCTTTGGACTAGCGGCCCCATCGCAGTATTTT. This translates into CASSFGLAAPSQYF. The genes are TRBV7-2 and TRBJ2-3, with 10 nucleotides matching TRBD2. The V and J ends lost 3 bases and 10 bases, in that order; junction bases with no gene match: 7. Looked up from germline, CDR1 is SGHTA and CDR2 is FQGNSA. The CDR3 has 14 amino acids.

The V call is TRBV5-1, the J call TRBJ2-2; 7 nucleotides agree with TRBD1. J lost 6 bases, V lost 4 bases, and 9 bases had no gene match. The V gene's germline CDR1 is SGHRS and CDR2 YFSETQ. The CDR3 loop spans 15 amino acids. The CDR3 loop reads CASSTYDRDSGELFF. In DNA, the CDR3 is TGCGCCAGCAGCACCTACGACAGGGATTCCGGGGAGCTGTTTTTT.

This clone was counted only a few times. The chain couples TRBV4-1 to TRBJ1-6, with 12 bases aligning to TRBD1. Germline V lookup: CDR1 MGHRA, CDR2 YSYEKL. Germline trimming cut 3 bases from V and 10 bases from J; bases unmatched to any gene: 7. This CDR3 comprises 16 residues. CDR3 nucleotides: TGCGCCAGCAGCCAGGGACAGGGGGCCTTCGGGTCACCCCTCCACTTT. This sequence encodes CASSQGQGAFGSPLHF.

The chain carries TRBV5-1 and TRBJ2-2, with 11 bases fitting TRBD2. The germline gives CDR1 SGHRS, CDR2 YFSETQ. The CDR3 runs to 17 residues. V shed 0 bases and J 2 bases; nucleotides not matched to a gene: 3. CDR3: CASSLVLAGANTGELFF. DNA for the CDR3: TGCGCCAGCAGCTTGGTACTAGCGGGGGCTAACACCGGGGAGCTGTTTTTT.

The table lists this clone with a few counts. The rearrangement joins TRBV5-1 to TRBJ1-5; the D is unclear. Per the germline V gene, CDR1 is SGHRS and CDR2 is YFSETQ. CDR3 length: 13 residues. The germline V and J ends were trimmed by 1 base and 0 bases, with 2 bases remaining between them. The CDR3 sequence is CASSLLSNQPQHF. In DNA form, the CDR3 reads TGCGCCAGCAGCTTGCTTAGCAATCAGCCCCAGCATTTT.

DNA for the CDR3: TGTGCCAGCAGTTTTCAGCGGGTCGGCTTCCAAGAGACCCAGTACTTC. Protein product: CASSFQRVGFQETQYF. This chain joins TRBV27 and TRBJ2-5; the D gene is possibly TRBD2 (6 bases). Deletions cut 3 bases from V and 1 base from J, with 15 bases between. The CDR3 covers 16 residues. The V gene's germline CDR1 is MNHEY and CDR2 SMNVEV (reference sequence).

Only a few counts were recorded for this clone. Within the sample, other DNA sequences also encode this same CDR3. The V gene is TRBV7-2, the J gene TRBJ1-5; weak D call: TRBD1 (6 bases). The CDR3 length is 13 residues. In germline, CDR1 is SGHTA, CDR2 FQGNSA. V was trimmed by 3 bases and J by 4 bases, leaving 7 bases between them. CDR3 sequence: CASSLQGNQPQHF. Here the CDR3 DNA reads TGTGCCAGCAGCTTGCAGGGGAATCAGCCCCAGCATTTT.

The chain links TRBV28 to TRBJ2-1; D may be TRBD1 (6 bases). V lost 7 bases to trimming and J lost 3 bases, with 19 bases between them. CDR1 is MDHEN and CDR2 is SYDVKM in the germline V gene. The CDR3 length is 16 residues. Here the CDR3 DNA reads TGTGCCAGCATCCGTGGGGGCCCTCGCAACTACAATGAGCAGTTCTTC. Translated, it gives CASIRGGPRNYNEQFF. The full variable domain, its missing parts supplied by reference TRBV28 and TRBJ2-1, is DVKVTQSSRYLVKRTGEKVFLECVQDMDHENMFWYRQDPGLGLRLIYFSYDVKMKEKGDIPEGYSVSREKKERFSLILESASTNQTSMYLCASIRGGPRNYNEQFFGPGTRLTVL.

In its sample, this clone was seen a few times. The rearrangement links TRBV25-1 to TRBJ2-2; D is possibly TRBD1 (5 bases). The CDR3 is 16 amino acids. V lost 5 bases, J lost 0 bases, and 13 bases lay in between. Germline V CDR1 and CDR2: MGHDK, SYGVNS. CDR3 residues: CASSPRAVANTGELFF. The CDR3 bases are TGTGCCAGCAGTCCCAGGGCCGTCGCGAACACCGGGGAGCTGTTTTTT.

V gene TRBV7-3 combines with J gene TRBJ2-3, with 10 bases aligning to TRBD2. The CDR3 totals 16 residues. The V gene end was trimmed by 4 bases and the J gene end by 3 bases; junction bases not matched to a gene: 7. From germline, CDR1 is SGHTA and CDR2 FQGTGA. CDR3 region: CASSSIPGLATDTQYF. CDR3 DNA: TGTGCCAGCAGCTCGATACCGGGACTAGCGACAGATACGCAGTATTTT.

The chain combines TRBV4-3 with TRBJ2-7; TRBD1 matches at 8 bases. Germline loops: CDR1 LGHNA, CDR2 YSLEER. J was trimmed by 6 bases and V by 4 bases; bases with no gene match: 17. This CDR3 region has 17 residues. The CDR3 bases are TGCGCCAGCAGCCCAGGACAGGGAGTGGCCCCCTTGGGCGAGCAGTACTTC. This sequence encodes CASSPGQGVAPLGEQYF.

This clone was seen a handful of times. The chain combines TRBV4-2 with TRBJ2-5; 11 nucleotides agree with TRBD2. J lost 5 bases, V lost 0 bases, and 5 bases had no gene match. The V gene's germline CDR1 is LGHNA and CDR2 YNFKEQ. This CDR3 is built from 16 residues. The chain's CDR3 is CASSQEASGGWETQYF. CDR3 sequence (DNA): TGTGCCAGCAGCCAAGAGGCTAGCGGGGGGTGGGAGACCCAGTACTTC.